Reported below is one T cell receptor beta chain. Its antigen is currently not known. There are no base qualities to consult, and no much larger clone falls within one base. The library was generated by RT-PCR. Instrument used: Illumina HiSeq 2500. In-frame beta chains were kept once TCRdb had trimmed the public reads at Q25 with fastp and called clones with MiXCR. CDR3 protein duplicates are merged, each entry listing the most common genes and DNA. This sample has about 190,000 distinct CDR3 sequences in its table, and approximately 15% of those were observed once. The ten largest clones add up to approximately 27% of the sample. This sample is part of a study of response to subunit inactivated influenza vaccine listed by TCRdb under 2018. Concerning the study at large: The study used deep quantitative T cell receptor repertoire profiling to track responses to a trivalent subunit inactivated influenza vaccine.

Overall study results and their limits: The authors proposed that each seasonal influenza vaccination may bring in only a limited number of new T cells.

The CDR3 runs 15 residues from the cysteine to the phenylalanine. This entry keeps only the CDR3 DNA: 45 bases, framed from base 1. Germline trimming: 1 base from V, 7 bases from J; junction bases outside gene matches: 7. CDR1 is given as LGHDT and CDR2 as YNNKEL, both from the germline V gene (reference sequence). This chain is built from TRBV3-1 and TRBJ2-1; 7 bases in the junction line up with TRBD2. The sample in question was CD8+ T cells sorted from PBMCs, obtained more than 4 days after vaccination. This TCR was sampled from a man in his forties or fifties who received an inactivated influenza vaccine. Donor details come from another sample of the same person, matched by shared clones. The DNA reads TGTGCCAGCAGCCAAGGGACTAGGATCCCGAATGAGCAGTTCTTC. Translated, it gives CASSQGTRIPNEQFF.